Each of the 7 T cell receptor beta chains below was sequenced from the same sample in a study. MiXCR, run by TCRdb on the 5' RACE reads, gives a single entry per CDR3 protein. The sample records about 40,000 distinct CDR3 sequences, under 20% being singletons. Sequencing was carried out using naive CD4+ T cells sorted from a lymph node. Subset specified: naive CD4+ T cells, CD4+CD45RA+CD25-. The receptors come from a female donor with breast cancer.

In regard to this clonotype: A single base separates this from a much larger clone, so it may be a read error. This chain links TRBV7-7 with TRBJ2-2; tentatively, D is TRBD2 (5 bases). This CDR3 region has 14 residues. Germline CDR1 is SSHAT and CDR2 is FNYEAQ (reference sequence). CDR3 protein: CASSYRTNTGELSF. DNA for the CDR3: TGTGCTAGCAGCTATAGAACGAACACCGGGGAGCTGTCTTTT.

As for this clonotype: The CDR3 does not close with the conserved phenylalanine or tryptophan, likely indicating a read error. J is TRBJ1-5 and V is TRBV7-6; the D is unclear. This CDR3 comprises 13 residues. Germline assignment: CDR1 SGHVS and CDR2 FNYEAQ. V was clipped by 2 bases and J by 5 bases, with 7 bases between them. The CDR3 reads CASSLKNHQPQHC. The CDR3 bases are TGTGCCAGCAGCTTAAAGAACCATCAGCCCCAGCATTGT.

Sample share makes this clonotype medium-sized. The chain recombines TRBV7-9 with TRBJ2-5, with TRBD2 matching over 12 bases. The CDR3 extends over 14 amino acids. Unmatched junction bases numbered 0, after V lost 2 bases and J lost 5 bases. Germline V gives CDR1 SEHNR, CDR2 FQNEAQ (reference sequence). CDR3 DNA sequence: TGTGCCAGCAGCTTACTAGCGGGAGGGGAGACCCAGTACTTC. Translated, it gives CASSLLAGGETQYF.

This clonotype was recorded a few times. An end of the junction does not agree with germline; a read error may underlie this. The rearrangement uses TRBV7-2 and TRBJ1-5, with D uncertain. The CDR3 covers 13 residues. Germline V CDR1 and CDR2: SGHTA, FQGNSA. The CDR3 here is CASSPTTQFPPHF. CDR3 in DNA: TGTGCCAGCAGCCCGACCACACAGTTCCCCCCGCATTTT. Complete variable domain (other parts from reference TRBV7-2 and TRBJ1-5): GAGVSQSPSNKVTEKGKDVELRCDPISGHTALYWYRQSLGQGLEFLIYFQGNSAPDKSGLPSDRFSAERTGGSVSTLTIQRTQQEDSAVYLCASSPTTQFPPHFGDGTRLSIL.

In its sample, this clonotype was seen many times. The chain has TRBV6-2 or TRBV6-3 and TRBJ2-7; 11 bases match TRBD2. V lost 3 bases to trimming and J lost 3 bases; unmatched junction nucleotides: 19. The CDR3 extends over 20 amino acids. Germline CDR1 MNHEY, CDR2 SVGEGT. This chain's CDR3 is CASSYRIVGPSGRPGYEQYF. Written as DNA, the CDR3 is TGTGCCAGCAGTTATCGGATCGTCGGTCCTAGCGGGAGGCCCGGCTACGAGCAGTACTTC.

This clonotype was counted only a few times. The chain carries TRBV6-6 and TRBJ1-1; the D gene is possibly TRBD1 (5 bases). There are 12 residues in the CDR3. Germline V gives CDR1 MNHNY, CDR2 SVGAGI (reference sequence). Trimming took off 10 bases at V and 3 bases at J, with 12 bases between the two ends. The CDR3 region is CAITRGDTEAFF. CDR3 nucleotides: TGTGCCATCACTAGGGGCGACACTGAAGCTTTCTTT.

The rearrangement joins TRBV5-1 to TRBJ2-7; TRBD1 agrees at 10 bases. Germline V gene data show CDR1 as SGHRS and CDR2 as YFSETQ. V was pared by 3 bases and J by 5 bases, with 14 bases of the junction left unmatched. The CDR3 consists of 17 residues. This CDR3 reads CASSSGGLDRGIHEQYF. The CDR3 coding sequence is TGCGCCAGCAGCTCGGGTGGATTGGACAGGGGGATTCACGAGCAGTACTTC.